Below, one TCR beta chain is given with its context. Per germline, CDR1 ENHRY and CDR2 SYGVKD. This CDR3 is built from 14 residues. V shed 6 bases and J shed 4 bases, with 13 bases lying between them. The sample providers were healthy Caucasian people from Russia, aged roughly 6 to 90. These data are taken from a study of blood T cells in healthy people across ages. Together with a sample-barcoded 5' primer, a J-beta primer mix was included in a second PCR lasting roughly 6 to 12 cycles. MiXCR was run by TCRdb on the 5' RACE reads, yielding one entry per CDR3 protein. The sample has 870,000 or so distinct CDR3 sequences, 25% to 30% seen once.

The V and J genes are TRBV10-3 and TRBJ1-5; D gene uncertain. The sequenced material came from blood. The source of this sequence is a woman of 80 years or more in good health. This CDR3 is CAIRDDLNNQPQHF. The CDR3 DNA sequence: TGTGCCATCAGGGATGACCTAAATAATCAGCCCCAGCATTTT.